This T cell receptor (beta chain) appears in the sequencing data of a study of tumor-infiltrating lymphocytes in localized non-small cell lung cancer. Overall study: Patients included smokers and never-smokers with various histologies, some sampled after neoadjuvant chemotherapy. From each patient, both tumor and uninvolved lung, non-adjacent to tumor, were sampled. Notes on the study in general: No T-cell fraction difference was seen between IM1 and IM2 tumors. Tumor T-cell fraction was not associated with recurrence-free survival.

This clone turned up a few times. Its target is not known. TCRdb keeps only in-frame clones here, not all; method: immunoSEQ multiplex PCR. The sample has tens of thousands of clones, roughly 66% seen once. Per germline, CDR1 SGHVS and CDR2 FQNEAQ. The CDR3 is 12 residues long. The germline V and J ends were trimmed by 0 bases and 10 bases, with 9 bases remaining between them. The chain links TRBV7-8 to TRBJ1-1; D is uncertain. Sequencing was performed on lung tumor tissue. The clonotype originates from a human donor with non-small cell lung cancer. CDR3 nucleotide sequence: TGTGCCAGCAGCTTAGCGGAACGGGGAGCTTTCTTT. Translation gives CASSLAERGAFF.